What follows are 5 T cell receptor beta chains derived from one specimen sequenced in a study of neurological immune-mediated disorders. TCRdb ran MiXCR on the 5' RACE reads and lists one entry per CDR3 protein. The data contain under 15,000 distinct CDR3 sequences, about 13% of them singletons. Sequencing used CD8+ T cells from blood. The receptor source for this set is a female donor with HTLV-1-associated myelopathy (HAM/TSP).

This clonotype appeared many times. The CDR3 spells CASRDLYGYTF. The CDR3, as DNA: TGTGCCAGCAGGGACCTCTATGGCTACACCTTC. The chain combines TRBV6-1 with TRBJ1-2; D uncertain. CDR1 and CDR2 (germline): MNHNS, SASEGT. The CDR3 has 11 residues. Between the trimmed V and J ends, which lost 6 bases and 4 bases, there was a span of 6 bases.

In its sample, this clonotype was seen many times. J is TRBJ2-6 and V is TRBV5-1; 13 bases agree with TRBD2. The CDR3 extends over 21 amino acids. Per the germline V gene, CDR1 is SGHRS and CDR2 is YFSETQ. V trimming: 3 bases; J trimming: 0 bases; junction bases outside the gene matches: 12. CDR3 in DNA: TGCGCCAGCAGCTCCCCCGGGACTAGCGGGAAGTCCCTCTCTGGGGCCAACGTCCTGACTTTC. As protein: CASSSPGTSGKSLSGANVLTF.

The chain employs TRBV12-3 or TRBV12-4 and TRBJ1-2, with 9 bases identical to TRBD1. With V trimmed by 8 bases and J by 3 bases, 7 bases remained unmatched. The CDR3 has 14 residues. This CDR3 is CASQGTGSDYGYTF. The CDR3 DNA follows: TGTGCCAGCCAAGGGACAGGGTCGGACTATGGCTACACCTTC.

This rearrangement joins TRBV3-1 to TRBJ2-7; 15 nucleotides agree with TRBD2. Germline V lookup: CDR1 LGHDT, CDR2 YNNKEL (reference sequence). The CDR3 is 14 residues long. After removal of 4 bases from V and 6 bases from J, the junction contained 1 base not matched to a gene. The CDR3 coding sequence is TGTGCCAGCAGCCTGGGACTAGCGGGAGGCGAGCAGTACTTC. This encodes CASSLGLAGGEQYF.

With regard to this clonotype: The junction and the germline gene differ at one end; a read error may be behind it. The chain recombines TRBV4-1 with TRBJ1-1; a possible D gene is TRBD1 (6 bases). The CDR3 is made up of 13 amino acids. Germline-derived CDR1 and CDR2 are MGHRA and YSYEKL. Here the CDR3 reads CARSQEGDNEAFF. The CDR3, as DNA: TGCGCCAGAAGCCAAGAGGGGGACAATGAGGCTTTCTTT.